These 22 T cell receptor beta chains share one sample of origin, sequenced in a study of CD8+ T cells in alopecia areata. It was cDNA, reverse transcribed from extracted RNA, that served as the sequencing template. Repertoires were generated with immunoSEQ multiplex PCR, while TCRdb's copy carries only in-frame clones and drops some. The sample lists approximately 150,000 clones; about 60% were seen once. Stated treatment: oral pan-JAK inhibitor, 5-10 mg twice daily. The sequenced sample was CD4+ T cells sorted from blood, obtained at week 24, from a patient treated with tofacitinib. Receptors were obtained from a human donor with alopecia areata.

This chain uses TRBV7-9 with TRBJ2-5; D tentatively reads TRBD1 or TRBD2 (5 bases each). The length of the CDR3 is 16 residues. From germline, CDR1 is SEHNR and CDR2 FQNEAQ (reference sequence). The ends were cut back, 5 bases at V and 1 base at J, with 17 bases in the middle. DNA of the CDR3: TGTGCCAGCAGCCCCAGAGGGACGGACTTCCAAGAGACCCAGTACTTC. Residues: CASSPRGTDFQETQYF. The full variable domain, rest sourced from reference TRBV7-9 and TRBJ2-5, is DTGVSQNPRHKITKRGQNVTFRCDPISEHNRLYWYRQTLGQGPEFLTYFQNEAQLEKSRLLSDRFSAERPKGSFSTLEIQRTEQGDSAMYLCASSPRGTDFQETQYFGPGTRLLVL.

This clone was counted only a few times. This sequence joins TRBV29-1 and TRBJ1-3; 8 bases line up with TRBD1. This CDR3 is 15 amino acids long. Germline lookup yields CDR1 SQVTM and CDR2 ANQGSEA. The J segment lost 3 bases and the V segment lost 7 bases, leaving 11 bases of the junction unmatched. CDR3 nucleotides: TGCAGCGGACGAGCGACAGGGGCATTTGGAAACACCATATATTTT. Protein sequence: CSGRATGAFGNTIYF.

The chain couples TRBV6-5 to TRBJ1-1; D is ambiguous. This CDR3 contains 12 residues. The ends were cut back, 8 bases at V and 6 bases at J, with 13 bases in the middle. The V gene's germline CDR1 is MNHEY and CDR2 SVGAGI. The DNA of the CDR3 is TGTGCCAGCCTAGTACCGGGCTCTGAAGCTTTCTTT. Translated, it gives CASLVPGSEAFF.

The genes are TRBV6-1 and TRBJ2-5; D is perhaps TRBD1 (6 bases). V was pared by 7 bases and J by 5 bases, with 20 bases between. CDR1 is MNHNS, CDR2 SASEGT, per germline. The CDR3 runs to 15 residues. The CDR3 nucleotides are TGTGCCAGCACAGGACAGAAGCATCCGTCGGAGACCCAGTACTTC. As protein: CASTGQKHPSETQYF.

The chain joins TRBV2 to TRBJ1-6; a weak D match, TRBD1 (6 bases). The CDR3 runs to 15 residues. Germline values: CDR1 SNHLY, CDR2 FYNNEI. V was cut by 5 bases and J by 6 bases, with 14 bases left in between. The CDR3 region has the DNA TGTGCCAGCAGTTTGTCCGGGACATCTAATTCACCCCTCCACTTT. Amino acid sequence: CASSLSGTSNSPLHF.

The chain recombines TRBV18 with TRBJ2-6, with TRBD1 as a possible D gene (6 bases). The CDR3 is made up of 17 amino acids. Looked up from germline, CDR1 is KGHSH and CDR2 is LQKENI. Trimming stripped 4 bases from V and 0 bases from J, with 13 bases between. DNA of the CDR3: TGTGCCAGCTCACGGAGACAGGACAGCTCTGGGGCCAACGTCCTGACTTTC. Translation gives CASSRRQDSSGANVLTF.

This clone was seen more than once but under ten times. V and J are TRBV5-1 and TRBJ2-3; weak D call: TRBD2 (6 bases). The CDR3 covers 16 residues. Trimming cost V 3 bases and J 3 bases, with 17 bases left between them. Germline V gives CDR1 SGHRS, CDR2 YFSETQ. CDR3 protein: CASSSRGRGTTDTQYF. The CDR3 DNA is TGCGCCAGCAGCTCGAGGGGTAGAGGGACTACAGATACGCAGTATTTT.

The rearrangement joins TRBV29-1 to TRBJ1-5; D remains ambiguous. The germline gives CDR1 SQVTM, CDR2 ANQGSEA. This CDR3 has 15 amino acids. The V end lost 2 bases, the J end lost 0 bases, and 11 bases lay between the germline ends. In DNA, the CDR3 is TGCAGCGTTGAACGAGGCACTAATAGCAATCAGCCCCAGCATTTT. It specifies CSVERGTNSNQPQHF.

This clone was observed a handful of times. This chain uses TRBV29-1 with TRBJ2-7; a weak D match, TRBD1 (6 bases). V lost 2 bases to trimming and J lost 6 bases, with 11 bases between them. Germline values: CDR1 SQVTM, CDR2 ANQGSEA. There are 12 residues in the CDR3. The CDR3 is CSVERRGSEQYF. The CDR3 region has the DNA TGCAGCGTTGAACGCAGGGGCTCCGAGCAGTACTTC.

The J gene is TRBJ2-5, the V gene TRBV29-1, with 12 bases aligning to TRBD2. J was trimmed by 5 bases and V by 3 bases; bases with no gene match: 4. The V gene's germline CDR1 is SQVTM and CDR2 ANQGSEA. This CDR3 spans 14 amino acids. CDR3 bases: TGCAGCGTTGATAGGACTAGCGGGGCTGAGACCCAGTACTTC. Its translation: CSVDRTSGAETQYF.

This chain links TRBV7-9 with TRBJ1-1; the match to TRBD1 covers 8 bases. Trimming removed 5 bases from V and 4 bases from J; junction bases left unmatched: 6. Germline V lookup: CDR1 SEHNR, CDR2 FQNEAQ (reference sequence). The CDR3 has 14 amino acids. CDR3 amino acids: CASSPQGQATEAFF. The CDR3 DNA sequence: TGTGCCAGCAGCCCTCAGGGACAGGCCACTGAAGCTTTCTTT.

The V gene is TRBV11-2, the J gene TRBJ2-6; D possibly corresponds to TRBD2 (6 bases). The ends were cut back, 9 bases at V and 0 bases at J, with 9 bases in the middle. CDR1 and CDR2 from the germline V gene are SGHAT and FQNNGV. The length of the CDR3 is 14 residues. The DNA of the CDR3 is TGTGCCAGTACTAGCCCCTCTGGGGCCAACGTCCTGACTTTC. It specifies CASTSPSGANVLTF.

Comments on this clone: A junction boundary mismatches the germline segment, possibly from a read error. This chain connects TRBV27 to TRBJ2-1; the match to TRBD1 covers 7 bases. In germline, CDR1 is MNHEY, CDR2 SMNVEV (reference sequence). This CDR3 region has 15 residues. The DNA of the CDR3 is TGTGCCAGCAGAAGACAGGGCAGCTCCTACAATGAGCATTTCTTC. Translating gives CASRRQGSSYNEHFF.

V and J are TRBV30 and TRBJ1-4; no definite D call. Germline CDR1 reads GTSNPN; CDR2 reads SVGIG (reference sequence). The ends were cut back, 2 bases at V and 6 bases at J, with 19 bases in the middle. This CDR3 is 16 amino acids long. CDR3 DNA: TGTGCCTGGAGTAATCCCCTGTTAAGGTTGGATGAAAAACTGTTTTTT. The encoded protein is CAWSNPLLRLDEKLFF.

V usage is TRBV2 and J usage is TRBJ1-2; D is ambiguous. Trimming took off 6 bases at V and 7 bases at J, with 15 bases between the two ends. The CDR3 is 13 amino acids. Germline CDR1 and CDR2: SNHLY and FYNNEI. In DNA, the CDR3 is TGTGCCAGCAGCGCATTCTTGGGAGGTGGCTACACCTTC. It specifies CASSAFLGGGYTF.

The rearrangement links TRBV7-9 to TRBJ2-5, with D hard to call. The CDR3 extends over 14 amino acids. Germline values: CDR1 SEHNR, CDR2 FQNEAQ (reference sequence). V lost 6 bases and J 0 bases, leaving 11 bases between the germline ends. CDR3 sequence (DNA): TGTGCCAGCAGTGTCTACAGAGACCAAGAGACCCAGTACTTC. Translating it yields CASSVYRDQETQYF.

V and J are TRBV19 and TRBJ2-7; no clear D. CDR1 is LNHDA and CDR2 is SQIVND in the germline V gene (reference sequence). The germline V and J ends were trimmed by 3 bases and 3 bases, with 6 bases remaining between them. The CDR3 has 12 residues. CDR3 amino acids: CASSINGYEQYF. CDR3 nucleotide sequence: TGTGCCAGTAGTATTAACGGCTACGAGCAGTACTTC.

Only a few counts were recorded for this clone. The genes are TRBV7-3 and TRBJ1-6; tentative D call: TRBD1 (5 bases). The CDR3 is 14 residues long. The germline CDR1 and CDR2 sequences are SGHTA and FQGTGA. V was pared by 1 base and J by 9 bases, with 10 bases between. The CDR3 protein is CASSLMGVSSPLHF. The CDR3, as DNA: TGTGCCAGCAGCTTAATGGGGGTATCTTCACCCCTCCACTTT.

This chain connects TRBV4-2 to TRBJ2-5; 7 bases align to TRBD2. Germline CDR1 is LGHNA and CDR2 is YNFKEQ. V trimming: 1 base; J trimming: 6 bases; junction bases outside the gene matches: 8. The CDR3 has 15 amino acids. The CDR3 DNA is TGTGCCAGCAGCCAAGGGGGACTAAGATCGCAGACCCAGTACTTC. Amino acids: CASSQGGLRSQTQYF.

This chain links TRBV30 with TRBJ2-2; D ambiguous. The V end lost 7 bases, the J end lost 3 bases, and 9 bases lay between the germline ends. The germline V gene encodes CDR1 GTSNPN and CDR2 SVGIG (reference sequence). The CDR3 sequence is 12 residues long. The CDR3 bases are TGTGCCTCCAATACACACACCGGGGAGCTGTTTTTT. Translated, it gives CASNTHTGELFF.

The genes are TRBV30 and TRBJ1-5; D gene uncertain. The CDR3 is made up of 15 amino acids. V shed 0 bases and J shed 7 bases, with 16 bases lying between them. The germline CDR1 and CDR2 sequences are GTSNPN and SVGIG (reference sequence). The CDR3 sequence: CAWSVNSPARQPQHF. The CDR3 nucleotides are TGTGCCTGGAGTGTGAACTCTCCGGCGAGGCAGCCCCAGCATTTT.

This clone has a handful of counts. This sequence joins TRBV30 and TRBJ2-4, with 8 nucleotides matching TRBD1. Germline lookup yields CDR1 GTSNPN and CDR2 SVGIG (reference sequence). This CDR3 comprises 14 residues. Losses at the gene ends were 7 bases for V and 7 bases for J; bases not matched to a gene: 12. CDR3 DNA sequence: TGTGCCTTCGCAGGGGGCTTTCCCGGGAACATTCAGTACTTC. It is translated as CAFAGGFPGNIQYF.